A selection of T cell receptor beta chains follows, all from one sample in a study of Graves' ophthalmopathy and Graves' hyperthyroidism. TCRdb called the multiplex PCR reads again in MiXCR, with one record for every CDR3 protein. The table shows over 450,000 distinct CDR3 sequences, with around 15% occurring only once. Sequenced: blood. All receptors derive from a woman aged 25 to 39 with Graves' ophthalmopathy. Both conserved end residues are part of each CDR3. D genes are given only for firm matches. Expanded clones are given a class, and other clones once, few, many or no size at all.

J gene: TRBJ2-1
clone size: many
V gene: TRBV7-2
D gene: -
CDR3 protein: CASGGAHKGSEQFF
CDR3 DNA: TGTGCCAGCGGGGGGGCCCACAAAGGAAGTGAGCAGTTCTTC

J gene: TRBJ2-7
clone size: many
V gene: TRBV6-1
D gene: TRBD2
CDR3 protein: CASSDNGLAEPHEQYF
CDR3 DNA: TGTGCCAGCAGTGACAACGGACTAGCGGAGCCCCACGAGCAGTACTTC

J gene: TRBJ1-6
clone size: many
V gene: TRBV11-2
D gene: -
CDR3 protein: CASSQQGGNSPLHF
CDR3 DNA: TGTGCCAGCAGCCAACAGGGTGGAAATTCACCCCTCCACTTT

J gene: TRBJ2-7
clone size: many
V gene: TRBV10-3
D gene: TRBD1
CDR3 protein: CAISGGQGTTYEQYF
CDR3 DNA: TGTGCCATCAGTGGTGGACAGGGTACGACCTACGAGCAGTACTTC

J gene: TRBJ1-2
clone size: many
V gene: TRBV15
D gene: -
CDR3 protein: CATSRGQDYGYTF
CDR3 DNA: TGTGCCACCAGCAGAGGACAGGACTATGGCTACACCTTC

J gene: TRBJ2-5
clone size: many
V gene: TRBV28
D gene: -
CDR3 protein: CASSSAGAVETQYF
CDR3 DNA: TGTGCCAGCAGTTCGGCGGGGGCTGTTGAGACCCAGTACTTC

J gene: TRBJ1-5
clone size: many
V gene: TRBV5-1
D gene: TRBD1
CDR3 protein: CASSPTGTGGNQPQHF
CDR3 DNA: TGCGCCAGCAGTCCTACGGGGACAGGGGGCAATCAGCCCCAGCATTTT

J gene: TRBJ2-5
clone size: many
V gene: TRBV20-1
D gene: TRBD1
CDR3 protein: CSATGGQETQYF
CDR3 DNA: TGCAGTGCAACAGGGGGCCAAGAGACCCAGTACTTC

J gene: TRBJ1-1
clone size: many
V gene: TRBV7-9
D gene: -
CDR3 protein: CASSPHPTGNTEAFF
CDR3 DNA: TGTGCCAGCAGCCCCCACCCGACTGGGAACACTGAAGCTTTCTTT

J gene: TRBJ2-5
clone size: many
V gene: TRBV12-3/TRBV12-4
D gene: -
CDR3 protein: CASTGGETQYF
CDR3 DNA: TGTGCCAGCACTGGCGGGGAGACCCAGTACTTC

J gene: TRBJ2-7
clone size: once
V gene: TRBV6-1
D gene: TRBD1
CDR3 protein: CASSDWTGAYEQYF
CDR3 DNA: TGTGCCAGCAGTGATTGGACAGGGGCGTACGAGCAGTACTTC

J gene: TRBJ2-7
clone size: many
V gene: TRBV20-1
D gene: TRBD2
CDR3 protein: CSAPSPVAGLSYEQYF
CDR3 DNA: TGCAGTGCCCCATCTCCCGTAGCGGGACTATCCTACGAGCAGTACTTC

J gene: TRBJ2-1
clone size: -
V gene: TRBV4-1
D gene: -
CDR3 protein: CVSSQAGSPSYNEQFF
CDR3 DNA: TGCGTCAGCAGCCAAGCAGGGTCCCCTTCCTACAATGAGCAGTTCTTC

J gene: TRBJ1-5
clone size: -
V gene: TRBV12-3/TRBV12-4
D gene: TRBD1
CDR3 protein: CASRSGTASNQPQHF
CDR3 DNA: TGTGCCAGCAGGTCCGGGACAGCAAGCAATCAGCCCCAGCATTTT

J gene: TRBJ2-7
clone size: many
V gene: TRBV6-2/TRBV6-3
D gene: -
CDR3 protein: CASSGTGYEQYF
CDR3 DNA: TGTGCCAGCAGTGGCACAGGCTACGAGCAGTACTTC

J gene: TRBJ2-7
clone size: many
V gene: TRBV6-1
D gene: -
CDR3 protein: CASSEVFTSEQYF
CDR3 DNA: TGTGCCAGCAGTGAAGTTTTTACATCTGAGCAGTACTTC

J gene: TRBJ1-1
clone size: many
V gene: TRBV15
D gene: -
CDR3 protein: CATSRDPGVGTEAFF
CDR3 DNA: TGTGCCACCAGCAGAGATCCAGGGGTCGGGACTGAAGCTTTCTTT

J gene: TRBJ1-1
clone size: few
V gene: TRBV12-3/TRBV12-4
D gene: TRBD1
CDR3 protein: CASSLLGGEAEAFF
CDR3 DNA: TGTGCCAGCAGTTTATTAGGGGGCGAGGCTGAAGCTTTCTTT

J gene: TRBJ1-6
clone size: -
V gene: TRBV7-2
D gene: -
CDR3 protein: CASSLVGTPNSPLHF
CDR3 DNA: TGTGCCAGCAGCTTAGTCGGGACACCTAATTCACCCCTCCACTTT

J gene: TRBJ2-2
clone size: many
V gene: TRBV12-3/TRBV12-4
D gene: -
CDR3 protein: CASSYFLGTGELFF
CDR3 DNA: TGTGCCAGCAGTTATTTCTTGGGAACCGGGGAGCTGTTTTTT

J gene: TRBJ1-2
clone size: -
V gene: TRBV3-1
D gene: -
CDR3 protein: CASSQDGVGGFYGYTF
CDR3 DNA: TGTGCCAGCAGCCAAGACGGGGTAGGAGGGTTCTATGGCTACACCTTC

J gene: TRBJ1-2
clone size: -
V gene: TRBV9
D gene: TRBD1
CDR3 protein: CASSASPDRGEGYTF
CDR3 DNA: TGTGCCAGCAGCGCCTCCCCGGACAGGGGTGAGGGCTACACCTTC